This T cell receptor beta chain was sequenced in a study of T cell repertoires in cytomegalovirus infection. Study background: Public TCR beta signature analysis indicated the presence of both CMV infection and matching HLA type.

To note about this clonotype: Its antigen is unidentified.

Trimming left V 6 bases short and J 0 bases short, with 17 bases between. Per the germline V gene, CDR1 is MDHEN and CDR2 is SYDVKM. This CDR3 has 16 residues. Each CDR3 protein is one row after TCRdb ran MiXCR on the reads. The table records 200,000 to 300,000 distinct CDR3 sequences, 10% to 15% of them present only once. The study's findings and limits: People with CMV and the relevant HLA were identified by cumulative public TCR beta family frequency. HLA-C-restricted CMV clonotypes gave the most frequent clonotype in two of eight donors.

The TCR comes from a human donor in good health (CMV status not recorded). Some clones in this sample may be carry-over from other donors' samples. The chain joins TRBV28 to TRBJ1-1, with D possibly TRBD1 on 5 matching bases. The sequencing input was PBMCs. As DNA, the CDR3 is TGTGCCAGCAGCACAATCCGGGCGGGGGTGAACACTGAAGCTTTCTTT. Residues: CASSTIRAGVNTEAFF.